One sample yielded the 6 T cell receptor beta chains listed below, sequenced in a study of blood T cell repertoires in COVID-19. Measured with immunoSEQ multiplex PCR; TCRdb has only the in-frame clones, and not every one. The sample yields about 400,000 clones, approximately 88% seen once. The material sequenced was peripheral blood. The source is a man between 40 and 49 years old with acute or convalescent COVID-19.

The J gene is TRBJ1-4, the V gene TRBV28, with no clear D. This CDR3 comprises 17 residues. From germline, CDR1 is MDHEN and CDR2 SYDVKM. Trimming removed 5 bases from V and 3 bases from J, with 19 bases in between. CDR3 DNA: TGTGCCAGCAGTCCCCACTTCGGGATTGGAGCTAATGAAAAACTGTTTTTT. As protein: CASSPHFGIGANEKLFF.

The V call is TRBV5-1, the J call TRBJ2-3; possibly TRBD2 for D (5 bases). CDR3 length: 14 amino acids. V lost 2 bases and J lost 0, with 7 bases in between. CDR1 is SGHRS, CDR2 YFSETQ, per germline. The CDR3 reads CASSFRESTDTQYF. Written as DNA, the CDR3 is TGCGCCAGCAGCTTCCGGGAAAGCACAGATACGCAGTATTTT.

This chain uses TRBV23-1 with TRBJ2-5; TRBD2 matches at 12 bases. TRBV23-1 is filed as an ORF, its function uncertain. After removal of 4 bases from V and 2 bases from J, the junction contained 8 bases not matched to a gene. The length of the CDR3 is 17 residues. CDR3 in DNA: TGCGCCAGCAGTCCCACCCGGACTAGCGGGAATCAAGAGACCCAGTACTTC. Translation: CASSPTRTSGNQETQYF.

The chain's CDR3 is CASSLVLGVNTEAFF. In nucleotides, the CDR3 is TGTGCCAGCAGCTTAGTGTTGGGAGTGAACACTGAAGCTTTCTTT. The chain joins TRBV7-8 to TRBJ1-1, with D hard to call. Germline assignment: CDR1 SGHVS and CDR2 FQNEAQ. The CDR3 contains 15 residues. Trimming cost V 1 base and J 0 bases, with 9 bases left between them.

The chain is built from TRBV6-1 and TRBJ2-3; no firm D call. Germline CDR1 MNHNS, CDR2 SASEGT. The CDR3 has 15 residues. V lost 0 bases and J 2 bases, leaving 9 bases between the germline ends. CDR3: CASSEASVPTDTQYF. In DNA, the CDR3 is TGTGCCAGCAGTGAAGCGAGCGTACCCACAGATACGCAGTATTTT.

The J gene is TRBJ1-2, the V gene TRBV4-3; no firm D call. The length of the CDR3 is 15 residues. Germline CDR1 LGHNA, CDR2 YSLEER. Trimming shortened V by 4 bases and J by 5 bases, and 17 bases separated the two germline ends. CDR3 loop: CASSLSQEAGYGYTF. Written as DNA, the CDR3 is TGCGCCAGCAGCCTGAGCCAGGAAGCTGGGTATGGCTACACCTTC.